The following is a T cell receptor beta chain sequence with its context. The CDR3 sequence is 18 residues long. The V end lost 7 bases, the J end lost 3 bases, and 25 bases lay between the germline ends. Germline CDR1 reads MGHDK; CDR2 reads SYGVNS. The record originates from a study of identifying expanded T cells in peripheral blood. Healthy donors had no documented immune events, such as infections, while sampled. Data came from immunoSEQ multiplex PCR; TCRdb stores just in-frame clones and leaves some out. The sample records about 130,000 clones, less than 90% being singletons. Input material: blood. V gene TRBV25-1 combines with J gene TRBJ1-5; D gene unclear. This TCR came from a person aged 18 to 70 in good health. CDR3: CASTLPGQVEVSNQPQHF. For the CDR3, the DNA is TGTGCCAGCACCCTCCCGGGCCAGGTCGAGGTGTCCAATCAGCCCCAGCATTTT.